The rows below give T cell receptor beta chains drawn from one sample of a study of blood T cell repertoires in COVID-19. This table comes from immunoSEQ multiplex PCR, and its TCRdb copy is limited to in-frame clones, with some not included. Of over 200,000 clones in the sample, approximately 81% were seen once. Specimen: peripheral blood. These receptors were taken from a woman older than 75 with active or convalescent COVID-19. Both conserved end residues are part of each CDR3. Each record gives: CDR3 length, D gene, clone size, V gene, J gene, CDR3 protein, CDR3 DNA. D genes are given only for firm matches. The size entry is marked missing in some rows and otherwise reads once, few, many or a size class.

length: 13; D: -; size: -; V: TRBV5-5; J: TRBJ1-5; CDR3: CASSFQGGQPQHF; DNA: TGTGCCAGCAGCTTCCAGGGAGGCCAGCCCCAGCATTTT
length: 15; D: TRBD2; size: -; V: TRBV7-2; J: TRBJ2-7; CDR3: CASSSGGGRANEQYF; DNA: TGTGCCAGCAGCTCGGGGGGGGGCCGGGCGAACGAGCAGTACTTC
length: 21; D: -; size: -; V: TRBV4-2; J: TRBJ1-6; CDR3: CASSQRPGAGDLEHYNSPLHF; DNA: TGTGCCAGCAGCCAAAGGCCAGGGGCGGGGGACCTGGAACATTATAATTCACCCCTCCACTTT
length: 13; D: TRBD1; size: -; V: TRBV6-6; J: TRBJ1-2; CDR3: CASSPGTDYGYTF; DNA: TGTGCCAGCAGCCCCGGGACAGACTATGGCTACACCTTC
length: 15; D: -; size: -; V: TRBV11-2; J: TRBJ2-7; CDR3: CASSLYTEQGRGQYF; DNA: TGTGCCAGCAGCTTATACACAGAGCAGGGGAGGGGGCAGTACTTC
length: 16; D: TRBD2; size: -; V: TRBV19; J: TRBJ2-1; CDR3: CASTWGAGGFDNEQFF; DNA: TGTGCCAGCACCTGGGGAGCGGGGGGGTTCGACAATGAGCAGTTCTTC
length: 18; D: -; size: few; V: TRBV9; J: TRBJ2-3; CDR3: CASSPRSGTTPPIDTQYF; DNA: TGTGCCAGCAGCCCACGAAGCGGGACAACTCCCCCCATAGATACGCAGTATTTT
length: 15; D: -; size: -; V: TRBV5-1; J: TRBJ2-1; CDR3: CASNLGGVNYNEQFF; DNA: TGCGCCAGCAATCTCGGCGGGGTTAATTACAATGAGCAGTTCTTC
length: 14; D: -; size: few; V: TRBV7-9; J: TRBJ1-1; CDR3: CASSLQGDYTEAFF; DNA: TGTGCCAGCAGCTTACAAGGGGACTACACTGAAGCTTTCTTT
length: 13; D: TRBD1; size: few; V: TRBV27; J: TRBJ2-7; CDR3: CASRRQGFNEQYF; DNA: TGTGCCAGCAGGAGACAGGGTTTCAACGAGCAGTACTTC
length: 14; D: -; size: -; V: TRBV27; J: TRBJ2-5; CDR3: CASSLSRDQETQYF; DNA: TGTGCCAGCAGTTTAAGCAGGGACCAAGAGACCCAGTACTTC
length: 14; D: -; size: -; V: TRBV20-1; J: TRBJ2-7; CDR3: CSASDWTRADEQYF; DNA: TGCAGTGCTAGTGACTGGACTCGTGCTGACGAGCAGTACTTC
length: 14; D: -; size: -; V: TRBV5-1; J: TRBJ1-1; CDR3: CASSFLSGGTEAFF; DNA: TGTGCCAGCAGCTTCCTATCGGGGGGGACTGAAGCTTTCTTT
length: 12; D: -; size: -; V: TRBV12-3/TRBV12-4; J: TRBJ1-5; CDR3: CASTFSTQPQHF; DNA: TGTGCCAGCACCTTCAGTACTCAGCCCCAGCATTTT
length: 15; D: -; size: few; V: TRBV27; J: TRBJ2-6; CDR3: CASSFLFSGANVLTF; DNA: TGTGCCAGCAGTTTCTTGTTCTCTGGGGCCAACGTCCTGACTTTC
length: 16; D: -; size: -; V: TRBV19; J: TRBJ2-4; CDR3: CASSIGQFPVSNIQYF; DNA: TGTGCCAGTAGTATAGGACAGTTTCCGGTCTCGAACATTCAGTACTTC
length: 15; D: -; size: -; V: TRBV27; J: TRBJ2-5; CDR3: CASSRTGRNKETQYF; DNA: TGTGCCAGCAGTCGAACCGGCAGGAACAAAGAGACCCAGTACTTC
length: 14; D: -; size: few; V: TRBV24-1; J: TRBJ1-2; CDR3: CATSPSGGDYGYTF; DNA: TGTGCCACCAGTCCCTCGGGGGGAGACTATGGCTACACCTTC
length: 14; D: -; size: -; V: TRBV7-2; J: TRBJ1-2; CDR3: CASSLDGGNYGYTF; DNA: TGTGCCAGCAGCTTAGACGGCGGGAACTATGGCTACACCTTC
length: 16; D: -; size: -; V: TRBV19; J: TRBJ1-2; CDR3: CASSIEGRQRLDGYTF; DNA: TGTGCCAGTAGTATAGAGGGCCGACAGAGGTTGGATGGCTACACCTTC
length: 15; D: TRBD1; size: -; V: TRBV5-6; J: TRBJ2-3; CDR3: CASSLGTGGPRSQYF; DNA: TGTGCCAGCAGCTTGGGGACAGGGGGCCCTCGATCGCAGTATTTT
length: 15; D: -; size: -; V: TRBV19; J: TRBJ2-1; CDR3: CASSVDWDSYNEQFF; DNA: TGTGCCAGTAGTGTGGACTGGGACTCCTACAATGAGCAGTTCTTC
length: 16; D: TRBD2; size: -; V: TRBV11-2; J: TRBJ2-1; CDR3: CASSPRGAGGHNEQFF; DNA: TGTGCCAGCAGCCCGCGGGGAGCGGGGGGCCACAATGAGCAGTTCTTC
length: 13; D: -; size: -; V: TRBV7-3; J: TRBJ2-1; CDR3: CASSSRLEGEQFF; DNA: TGTGCCAGCAGCTCGCGACTCGAAGGTGAGCAGTTCTTC
length: 13; D: -; size: once; V: TRBV18; J: TRBJ2-5; CDR3: CASSDLRQETQYF; DNA: TGTGCCAGCTCAGATCTCCGCCAGGAGACCCAGTACTTC
length: 17; D: -; size: -; V: TRBV24-1; J: TRBJ1-1; CDR3: CATIAVVTGLGGTEAFF; DNA: TGTGCCACCATCGCCGTAGTGACCGGGCTCGGGGGCACTGAAGCTTTCTTT
length: 18; D: -; size: -; V: TRBV6-2/TRBV6-3; J: TRBJ1-2; CDR3: CASSYSMTAKKINYGYTF; DNA: TGTGCCAGCAGTTACTCGATGACAGCAAAGAAGATTAACTATGGCTACACCTTC
length: 15; D: TRBD2; size: -; V: TRBV5-4; J: TRBJ2-3; CDR3: CASSLGLADTDTQYF; DNA: TGTGCCAGCAGCTTAGGACTAGCGGACACAGATACGCAGTATTTT
length: 16; D: -; size: few; V: TRBV19; J: TRBJ1-5; CDR3: CASRSLGRDAGQPQHF; DNA: TGTGCCAGTAGATCTCTGGGCAGGGATGCAGGTCAGCCCCAGCATTTT
length: 13; D: TRBD1; size: few; V: TRBV19; J: TRBJ1-2; CDR3: CASSFGTGDGYTF; DNA: TGTGCCAGTAGCTTTGGGACAGGGGATGGCTACACCTTC
length: 15; D: TRBD2; size: -; V: TRBV18; J: TRBJ2-7; CDR3: CASARDSSGAYEQYF; DNA: TGTGCCAGCGCCCGGGATAGTAGCGGGGCGTACGAGCAGTACTTC
length: 13; D: -; size: -; V: TRBV30; J: TRBJ2-1; CDR3: CAWSVERVIEQFF; DNA: TGTGCCTGGAGTGTGGAACGGGTTATTGAGCAGTTCTTC
length: 14; D: -; size: -; V: TRBV6-5; J: TRBJ1-2; CDR3: CASSYGADNYGYTF; DNA: TGTGCCAGCAGTTACGGGGCGGACAACTATGGCTACACCTTC
length: 15; D: TRBD1; size: -; V: TRBV11-2; J: TRBJ2-5; CDR3: CASSLGTGTQETQYF; DNA: TGTGCCAGCAGCTTAGGGACAGGGACGCAAGAGACCCAGTACTTC
length: 15; D: -; size: -; V: TRBV11-3; J: TRBJ1-2; CDR3: CASSLPGGGLYGYTF; DNA: TGTGCCAGCAGCTTACCCGGAGGAGGGCTCTATGGCTACACCTTC
length: 17; D: -; size: -; V: TRBV10-3; J: TRBJ2-7; CDR3: CAISELSQGTLAYEQYF; DNA: TGTGCCATCAGTGAGCTATCACAGGGGACCCTAGCGTACGAGCAGTACTTC
length: 16; D: TRBD1; size: -; V: TRBV7-9; J: TRBJ1-3; CDR3: CASSRRTGTSGNTIYF; DNA: TGTGCCAGCAGCCGACGGACAGGGACCTCTGGAAACACCATATATTTT
length: 13; D: TRBD1; size: -; V: TRBV30; J: TRBJ2-7; CDR3: CAWTGQISYEQYF; DNA: TGTGCCTGGACGGGACAGATTTCCTACGAGCAGTACTTC
length: 18; D: TRBD2; size: many; V: TRBV7-8; J: TRBJ2-4; CDR3: CASSLGLAGPLAKNIQYF; DNA: TGTGCCAGCAGCCTAGGACTAGCGGGACCTCTAGCCAAAAACATTCAGTACTTC
length: 14; D: -; size: -; V: TRBV4-2; J: TRBJ1-1; CDR3: CASSHPRGNTEAFF; DNA: TGTGCCAGCAGCCACCCACGGGGGAACACTGAAGCTTTCTTT
length: 16; D: TRBD2; size: -; V: TRBV4-1; J: TRBJ2-3; CDR3: CASSQELAGGRDTQYF; DNA: TGCGCCAGCAGCCAAGAATTGGCGGGGGGGAGGGATACGCAGTATTTT
length: 15; D: -; size: -; V: TRBV29-1; J: TRBJ1-6; CDR3: CSVGGLGGPDSPLHF; DNA: TGCAGCGTTGGGGGGCTCGGGGGGCCGGATTCACCCCTCCACTTT
length: 15; D: TRBD1; size: -; V: TRBV15; J: TRBJ1-4; CDR3: CATSSRTGANEKLFF; DNA: TGTGCCACCAGCAGCCGGACAGGGGCTAATGAAAAACTGTTTTTT
length: 14; D: -; size: -; V: TRBV7-9; J: TRBJ1-2; CDR3: CASSNQQGIYGYTF; DNA: TGTGCCAGCAGCAACCAACAGGGTATCTATGGCTACACCTTC
length: 16; D: TRBD2; size: -; V: TRBV9; J: TRBJ2-3; CDR3: CASSVVTSGSTDTQYF; DNA: TGTGCCAGCAGCGTAGTGACTAGCGGTAGCACAGATACGCAGTATTTT
length: 15; D: -; size: -; V: TRBV3-1/TRBV3-2; J: TRBJ2-3; CDR3: CASSQGDSCTDTQYF; DNA: TGTGCCAGCAGCCAAGGAGACTCCTGCACAGATACGCAGTATTTT
length: 15; D: -; size: -; V: TRBV19; J: TRBJ2-7; CDR3: CASRPYDGAAYEQYF; DNA: TGTGCCAGTAGACCGTACGACGGTGCGGCCTACGAGCAGTACTTC
length: 13; D: -; size: -; V: TRBV2; J: TRBJ1-1; CDR3: CASSGDRNTEAFF; DNA: TGTGCCAGCAGTGGAGATAGGAACACTGAAGCTTTCTTT